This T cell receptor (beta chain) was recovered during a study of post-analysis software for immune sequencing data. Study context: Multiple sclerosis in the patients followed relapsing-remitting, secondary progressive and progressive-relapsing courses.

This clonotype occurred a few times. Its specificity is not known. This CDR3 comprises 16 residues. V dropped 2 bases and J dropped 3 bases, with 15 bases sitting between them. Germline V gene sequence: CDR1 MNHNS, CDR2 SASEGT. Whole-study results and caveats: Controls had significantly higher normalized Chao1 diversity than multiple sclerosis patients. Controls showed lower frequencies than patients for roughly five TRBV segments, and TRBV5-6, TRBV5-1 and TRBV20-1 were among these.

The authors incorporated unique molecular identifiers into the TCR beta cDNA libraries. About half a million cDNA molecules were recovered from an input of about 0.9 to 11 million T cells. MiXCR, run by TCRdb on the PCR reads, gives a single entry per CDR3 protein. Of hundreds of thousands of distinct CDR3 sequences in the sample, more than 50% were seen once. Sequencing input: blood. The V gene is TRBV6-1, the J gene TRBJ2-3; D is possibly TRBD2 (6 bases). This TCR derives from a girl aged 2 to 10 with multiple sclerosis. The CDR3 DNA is TGTGCCAGCAGTGAACCTCCGGGAGCAGGGACAGATACGCAGTATTTT. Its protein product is CASSEPPGAGTDTQYF.